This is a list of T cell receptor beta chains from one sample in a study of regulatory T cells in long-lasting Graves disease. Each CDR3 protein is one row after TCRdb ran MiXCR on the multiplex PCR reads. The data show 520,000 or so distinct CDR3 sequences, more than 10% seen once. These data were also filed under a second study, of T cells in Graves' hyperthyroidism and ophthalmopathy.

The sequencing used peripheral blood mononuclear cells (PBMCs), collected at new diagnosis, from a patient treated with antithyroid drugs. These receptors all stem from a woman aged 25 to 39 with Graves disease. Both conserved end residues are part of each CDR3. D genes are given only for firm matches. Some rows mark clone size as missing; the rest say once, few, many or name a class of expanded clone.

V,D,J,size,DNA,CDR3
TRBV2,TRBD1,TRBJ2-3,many,TGTGCCAGCAGTGCGGACAGGGGGGATACGCAGTATTTT,CASSADRGDTQYF
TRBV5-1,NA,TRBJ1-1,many,TGCGCCAGCAGCTTGGCGGACAGGAACACTGAAGCTTTCTTT,CASSLADRNTEAFF
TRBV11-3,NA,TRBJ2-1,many,TGTGCCAGCAGCCTTGGGGGCCTACCGAATGAGCAGTTCTTC,CASSLGGLPNEQFF
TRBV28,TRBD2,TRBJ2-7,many,TGTGCCAGCAGGGAGAGGACTAGCGGGGCCTACGAGCAGTACTTC,CASRERTSGAYEQYF
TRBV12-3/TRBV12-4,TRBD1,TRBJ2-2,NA,TGTGCCAGCCAGACAGGGGGGTATTCCGGGGAGCTGTTTTTT,CASQTGGYSGELFF
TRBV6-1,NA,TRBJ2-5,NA,TGTGCCAGCAGTGAAATAGAGCAAGAGACCCAGTACTTC,CASSEIEQETQYF
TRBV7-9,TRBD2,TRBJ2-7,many,TGTGCCAGCAGCTTGGGAGCGGGAGGGACTTTGGAGCAGTACTTC,CASSLGAGGTLEQYF
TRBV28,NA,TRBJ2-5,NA,TGTGCCAGCAGTCCTCAGGGGGGAGGCAGAGGGGAGACCCAGTACTTC,CASSPQGGGRGETQYF
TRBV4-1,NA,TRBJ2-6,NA,TGCGCCAGCAGCCCCCGAGGGTACCCTGGGGCCAACGTCCTGACTTTC,CASSPRGYPGANVLTF
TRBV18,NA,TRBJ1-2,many,TGTGCCAGCTCACCAACCTACACAGGACTCTATGGCTACACCTTC,CASSPTYTGLYGYTF
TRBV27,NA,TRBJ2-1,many,TGTGCCAGCAGTTTAAGGGGACGCCACAATGAGCAGTTCTTC,CASSLRGRHNEQFF
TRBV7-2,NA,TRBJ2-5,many,TGTGCCAGCAGCTCCTGGGGGGGCGGGAATCAAGAGACCCAGTACTTC,CASSSWGGGNQETQYF
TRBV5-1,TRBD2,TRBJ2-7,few,TGCGCCAGCAGCTTGATGCGTCTAGCGGGAGAGGAGCAGTACTTC,CASSLMRLAGEEQYF
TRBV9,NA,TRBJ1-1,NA,TGTGCCAGCAGTGGGGTCCAGATTAACACTGAAGCTTTCTTT,CASSGVQINTEAFF
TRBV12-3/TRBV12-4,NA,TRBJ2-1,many,TGTGCCACCAGGAGTGACGGGAGCGGGAATGAGCAGTTCTTC,CATRSDGSGNEQFF
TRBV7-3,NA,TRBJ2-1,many,TGTGCCAGCAGCTTAATAGCCGATTCCTACAATGAGCAGTTCTTC,CASSLIADSYNEQFF
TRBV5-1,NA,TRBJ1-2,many,TGCGCCAGCAGCTTGGTACGAGGGGATTATGGCTACACCTTC,CASSLVRGDYGYTF
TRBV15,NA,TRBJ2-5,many,TGTGCCACCAGCGGGTACCAAGAGACCCAGTACTTC,CATSGYQETQYF
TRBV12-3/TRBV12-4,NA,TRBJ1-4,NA,TGTGCCAGCAGCCGAGGAGCGGGTTGGGCGGACCTGTTTTTT,CASSRGAGWADLFF
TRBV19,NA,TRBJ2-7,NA,TGTGCCAGTAGTATCCTCTTGGCTAGTGATCACTCCTACGAGCAGTACTTC,CASSILLASDHSYEQYF
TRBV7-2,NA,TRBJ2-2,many,TGTGCCAGCAGCTTAGCAAACGGTCTGATCACCGGGGAGCTGTTTTTT,CASSLANGLITGELFF
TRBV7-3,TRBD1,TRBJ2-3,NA,TGTGCCAGCAGCCGCGGGACAGGGGGCACTGATACGCAGTATTTT,CASSRGTGGTDTQYF
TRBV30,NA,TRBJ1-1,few,TGTGCCTGGAGTGTGGTACAGGGCGCCGACACTGAAGCTTTCTTT,CAWSVVQGADTEAFF
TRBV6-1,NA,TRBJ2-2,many,TGTGCCAGCAGAGGGACCCGCGCGAACACCGGGGAGCTGTTTTTT,CASRGTRANTGELFF
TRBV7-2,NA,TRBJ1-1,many,TGTGCCAGCAGCTTACACTCCGTGAACACTGAAGCTTTCTTT,CASSLHSVNTEAFF
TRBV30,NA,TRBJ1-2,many,TGTGCCTGGAGTGTGGGCAGGAACTATGGCTACACCTTC,CAWSVGRNYGYTF
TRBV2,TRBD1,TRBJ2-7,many,TGTGCCAGCAGCGATGGACAGGTTAACTACGAGCAGTACTTC,CASSDGQVNYEQYF
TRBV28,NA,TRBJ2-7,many,TGTGCCAGCAGTTTATTACAGGACTCCTACGAGCAGTACTTC,CASSLLQDSYEQYF
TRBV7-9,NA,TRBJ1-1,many,TGTGCCAGCAGCTTAAGGACCATGAACACTGAAGCTTTCTTT,CASSLRTMNTEAFF
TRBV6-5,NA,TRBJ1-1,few,TGTGCCAGCAGTTACTCACGGATCGGGCTGAGCACTGAAGCTTTCTTT,CASSYSRIGLSTEAFF
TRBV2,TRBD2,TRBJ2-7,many,TGTGCCAGCAGTGAAGAGGGATGGGAGGGTTACGAGCAGTACTTC,CASSEEGWEGYEQYF
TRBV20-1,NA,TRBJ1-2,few,TGCAGTGCTGGGTCGGGTATGGGCTACACCTTC,CSAGSGMGYTF
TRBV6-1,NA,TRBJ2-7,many,TGTGCCAGCCGGCAGACCTCCTACGAGCAGTACTTC,CASRQTSYEQYF
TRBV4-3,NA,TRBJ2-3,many,TGCGCCAGCAGCCAGAGGGAGACCCCCACAGATACGCAGTATTTT,CASSQRETPTDTQYF
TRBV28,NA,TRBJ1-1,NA,TGTGCCAGCAGCTTAATGGGGGCGCAGGGTATTGAAGCTTTCTTT,CASSLMGAQGIEAFF
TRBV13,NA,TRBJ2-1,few,TGTGCCAGCAGCTTAACGTGGATCCTCAATGAGCAGTTCTTC,CASSLTWILNEQFF
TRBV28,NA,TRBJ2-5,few,TGTGCCAGCAGTCCCCAGGGGAGTCTGGAGACCCAGTACTTC,CASSPQGSLETQYF
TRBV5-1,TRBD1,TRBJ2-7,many,TGCGCCAGCAGCGCAGGGACAGGGGACCTCTCTTACTACGAGCAGTACTTC,CASSAGTGDLSYYEQYF
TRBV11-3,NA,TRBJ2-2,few,TGTGCCAGCAGCTTAAAGAGGGGCACCGGGGAGCTGTTTTTT,CASSLKRGTGELFF
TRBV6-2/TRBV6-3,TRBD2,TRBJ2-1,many,TGTGCCAGCAGTTCGCAATGGACTAGCGGGGTCCGGTACAATGAGCAGTTCTTC,CASSSQWTSGVRYNEQFF